A selection of T cell receptor beta chains follows, all from one sample in a study of shared T cell receptors in the human thymus. Clones were read by immunoSEQ multiplex PCR, and TCRdb kept only the in-frame ones, dropping some. The sample records roughly 660,000 clones, approximately 88% being singletons. The same sample was also used in a study of human thymus T cells.

The sample was thymocytes. Receptors originate from a boy less than two years old with a congenital heart defect. The CDR3 runs from the conserved cysteine through the conserved F or W. D genes are given only for firm matches. Rows give clone size only sometimes, using once, few, many, or a class for an expanded clone.

NA	TRBV27	TRBJ2-7	TRBD1	CASSSGQGGLYEQYF	TGTGCCAGCAGTTCCGGACAGGGGGGACTGTACGAGCAGTACTTC
NA	TRBV6-1	TRBJ2-7	TRBD1	CASSESMYGTEYEQYF	TGTGCCAGCAGTGAAAGTATGTATGGGACAGAGTACGAGCAGTACTTC
NA	TRBV20-1	TRBJ2-2	NA	CSAFRIGELFF	TGCAGTGCCTTTCGTATCGGGGAGCTGTTTTTT
NA	TRBV14	TRBJ2-2	TRBD2	CASSQDWAGVGDTGELFF	TGTGCCAGCAGCCAAGATTGGGCGGGAGTGGGGGACACCGGGGAGCTGTTTTTT
NA	TRBV4-3	TRBJ2-7	TRBD2	CASSFGTSGSIYEQYF	TGCGCCAGCAGCTTTGGGACTAGCGGGAGTATATACGAGCAGTACTTC
NA	TRBV27	TRBJ1-1	NA	CASSLERPHKRTEAFF	TGTGCCAGCAGTCTTGAACGCCCACACAAACGCACTGAAGCTTTCTTT
NA	TRBV5-6	TRBJ2-3	NA	CASRHKSTDTQYF	TGTGCCAGCCGCCACAAGAGCACAGATACGCAGTATTTT
NA	TRBV29-1	TRBJ2-3	NA	CSVEGKAGRTDTQYF	TGCAGCGTTGAAGGTAAAGCGGGCCGCACAGATACGCAGTATTTT
NA	TRBV27	TRBJ2-7	TRBD1	CASSLGQGRDEQYF	TGTGCCAGCAGCCTCGGACAGGGCCGCGACGAGCAGTACTTC
NA	TRBV19	TRBJ1-1	NA	CASSMPSGGNTEAFF	TGTGCCAGTAGTATGCCGTCGGGGGGGAACACTGAAGCTTTCTTT
NA	TRBV11-2	TRBJ2-7	TRBD2	CASSFRGTSDSYEQYF	TGTGCCAGCAGCTTCCGCGGGACTAGCGACTCCTACGAGCAGTACTTC
NA	TRBV18	TRBJ2-5	NA	CASSRWQTPGGQETQYF	TGTGCCAGCTCACGGTGGCAGACCCCAGGAGGGCAAGAGACCCAGTACTTC
NA	TRBV28	TRBJ2-1	TRBD2	CASSEEAGGSSYNEQFF	TGTGCCAGCAGTGAAGAAGCGGGAGGGAGCTCCTACAATGAGCAGTTCTTC
few	TRBV7-9	TRBJ2-1	TRBD2	CASSPKTSGRTSHNEQFF	TGTGCCAGCAGCCCGAAGACTAGCGGGAGGACTTCCCACAATGAGCAGTTCTTC
few	TRBV19	TRBJ1-1	NA	CASSGRQLNTEAFF	TGTGCCAGTAGTGGAAGACAGTTGAACACTGAAGCTTTCTTT
NA	TRBV6-1	TRBJ2-2	NA	CASSEEPGELFF	TGTGCCAGCAGTGAAGAGCCCGGGGAGCTGTTTTTT
NA	TRBV7-2	TRBJ2-1	NA	CASSLAQRNYGNEQFF	TGTGCCAGCAGCTTAGCGCAGCGAAACTACGGCAATGAGCAGTTCTTC
NA	TRBV6-7	TRBJ2-3	TRBD2	CASSTGTRADTQYF	TGTGCCAGCAGCACCGGGACTAGGGCAGATACGCAGTATTTT
NA	TRBV28	TRBJ2-7	NA	CASSCQISDYEQYF	TGTGCCAGCAGTTGTCAGATCTCTGACTACGAGCAGTACTTC
NA	TRBV9	TRBJ2-6	NA	CASSSRWGRAGANVLTF	TGTGCCAGCAGCTCCCGGTGGGGGCGGGCTGGGGCCAACGTCCTGACTTTC
NA	TRBV5-1	TRBJ2-5	NA	CASSSSWRGLETQYF	TGCGCCAGCAGCTCATCTTGGAGGGGCCTAGAGACCCAGTACTTC
NA	TRBV10-1	TRBJ2-5	TRBD2	CASSPGDSGSEETQYF	TGCGCCAGCAGTCCCGGGGATAGCGGGAGCGAAGAGACCCAGTACTTC
NA	TRBV11-2	TRBJ2-7	TRBD2	CASSLDGLLGLAGSYEQYF	TGTGCCAGCAGCTTAGATGGGCTTTTGGGACTAGCGGGATCCTACGAGCAGTACTTC
NA	TRBV19	TRBJ2-7	TRBD1	CAIRYGQGLVGGSGDYEQYF	TGTGCCATCCGTTACGGACAGGGACTGGTAGGGGGGTCTGGCGACTACGAGCAGTACTTC
once	TRBV10-2	TRBJ2-1	NA	CASSYWEKPYNEQFF	TGCGCCAGCTCTTATTGGGAGAAACCCTACAATGAGCAGTTCTTC
NA	TRBV6-1	TRBJ1-1	TRBD1	CASSECGTGVCGTEAFF	TGTGCCAGCAGTGAATGTGGGACAGGGGTTTGTGGCACTGAAGCTTTCTTT
NA	TRBV7-2	TRBJ2-2	TRBD1	CASSRQQGTHTGELFF	TGTGCCAGCAGCCGTCAACAGGGGACGCACACCGGGGAGCTGTTTTTT
NA	TRBV6-1	TRBJ2-1	TRBD2	CASSGRLAGDDEQFF	TGTGCCAGCAGTGGGAGACTAGCGGGAGACGATGAGCAGTTCTTC
NA	TRBV27	TRBJ2-5	TRBD2	CASSFGRALKETQYF	TGTGCCAGCAGTTTCGGGAGGGCCCTCAAAGAGACCCAGTACTTC
NA	TRBV5-1	TRBJ2-3	TRBD1	CASSEGQGATDTQYF	TGCGCCAGCAGCGAGGGGCAGGGGGCCACAGATACGCAGTATTTT
NA	TRBV7-8	TRBJ2-1	TRBD1	CASSRQGHEQFF	TGTGCCAGCAGCCGACAGGGCCATGAGCAGTTCTTC
once	TRBV7-9	TRBJ2-5	TRBD2	CASSPRTGLVAGGMETQYF	TGTGCCAGCAGCCCCCGGACGGGACTTGTAGCGGGAGGGATGGAGACCCAGTACTTC
NA	TRBV27	TRBJ1-5	TRBD1	CASSLDRGTHIKPQHF	TGTGCCAGCAGTTTAGACAGGGGGACGCATATCAAGCCCCAGCATTTT
NA	TRBV19	TRBJ2-7	NA	CASSRGETLEQYF	TGTGCCAGTAGTAGAGGAGAAACTCTCGAGCAGTACTTC
NA	TRBV6-5	TRBJ1-4	NA	CASSYRGATNEKLFF	TGTGCCAGCAGTTACCGGGGGGCAACTAATGAAAAACTGTTTTTT
NA	TRBV21-1	TRBJ2-5	NA	CASSKVPLAGKAWKETQYF	TGTGCCAGCAGCAAAGTCCCACTAGCGGGGAAGGCCTGGAAAGAGACCCAGTACTTC